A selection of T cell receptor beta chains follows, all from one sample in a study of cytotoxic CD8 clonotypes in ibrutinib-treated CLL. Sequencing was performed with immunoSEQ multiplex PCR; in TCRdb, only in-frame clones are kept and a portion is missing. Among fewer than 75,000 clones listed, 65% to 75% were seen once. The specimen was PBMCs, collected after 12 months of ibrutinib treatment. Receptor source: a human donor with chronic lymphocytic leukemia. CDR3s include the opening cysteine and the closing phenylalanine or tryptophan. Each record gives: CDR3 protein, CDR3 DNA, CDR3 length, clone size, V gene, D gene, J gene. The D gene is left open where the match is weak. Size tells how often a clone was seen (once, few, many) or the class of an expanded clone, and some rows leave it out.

CASSLGGTGDLYEQYF	TGTGCCAGCAGCTTAGGGGGGACAGGGGACCTGTACGAGCAGTACTTC	16	few	TRBV7-9	TRBD1	TRBJ2-7
CASSFGQGLFEAFF	TGTGCCAGCAGTTTCGGACAGGGTCTATTTGAAGCTTTCTTT	14	.	TRBV27	TRBD1	TRBJ1-1
CASNHDTNPYNEQFF	TGTGCCAGCAACCACGACACCAACCCCTACAATGAGCAGTTCTTC	15	.	TRBV2	.	TRBJ2-1
CASSIILQAAYEQYF	TGTGCCAGTAGTATAATTTTGCAGGCGGCCTACGAGCAGTACTTC	15	.	TRBV19	.	TRBJ2-7
CASRFGNEQFF	TGCGCCAGCAGGTTTGGAAATGAGCAGTTCTTC	11	.	TRBV5-1	.	TRBJ2-1
CASSYQSGGYEQYF	TGTGCCAGCAGTTACCAATCAGGGGGCTACGAGCAGTACTTC	14	.	TRBV6-6	TRBD1	TRBJ2-7
CAWSVPRVNHEQFF	TGTGCCTGGAGTGTTCCCAGGGTGAACCATGAGCAGTTCTTC	14	.	TRBV30	.	TRBJ2-1
CASRAGDAYEQYF	TGTGCCAGCAGGGCAGGGGACGCCTACGAGCAGTACTTC	13	once	TRBV6-1	.	TRBJ2-7
CASSVGVVGELFF	TGTGCCAGCAGCGTAGGGGTGGTCGGGGAGCTGTTTTTT	13	.	TRBV9	.	TRBJ2-2
CASSPRPRGTGGRTQETQYF	TGTGCCAGCAGCCCCCGGCCACGAGGGACAGGGGGACGAACGCAAGAGACCCAGTACTTC	20	.	TRBV9	TRBD1	TRBJ2-5
CASSSQTVYEQYF	TGTGCCAGTTCGTCACAGACTGTCTACGAGCAGTACTTC	13	few	TRBV5-5	.	TRBJ2-7
CASSPRLGTANYGYTF	TGTGCCAGCAGCCCTCGCTTGGGGACAGCTAACTATGGCTACACCTTC	16	.	TRBV9	TRBD1	TRBJ1-2
CASSQPASTEAFF	TGCGCCAGCAGTCAACCGGCGTCCACTGAAGCTTTCTTT	13	.	TRBV23-1	.	TRBJ1-1
CALGSGSGSYNEQFF	TGTGCCCTCGGTAGCGGGAGTGGATCCTACAATGAGCAGTTCTTC	15	.	TRBV7-9	TRBD2	TRBJ2-1
CASSLWVNTGELFF	TGTGCCAGCAGTTTATGGGTAAACACCGGGGAGCTGTTTTTT	14	.	TRBV27	.	TRBJ2-2
CASSSPGLVLYEQYF	TGTGCCAGCAGCTCGCCGGGACTAGTTTTGTACGAGCAGTACTTC	15	.	TRBV7-2	TRBD2	TRBJ2-7
CSIRPEAFF	TGCAGTATAAGGCCTGAAGCTTTCTTT	9	.	TRBV20-1	.	TRBJ1-1
CAISESGGRAGYEQYF	TGTGCCATCAGTGAGTCGGGCGGGAGGGCCGGATACGAGCAGTACTTC	16	.	TRBV10-3	TRBD2	TRBJ2-7
CASIGTGQSFGYEQYF	TGTGCCAGCATTGGGACAGGGCAATCTTTCGGCTACGAGCAGTACTTC	16	.	TRBV27	TRBD1	TRBJ2-7
CAWSVRAGGGAYEQYF	TGTGCCTGGAGTGTACGCGCGGGAGGCGGGGCCTACGAGCAGTACTTC	16	.	TRBV30	TRBD2	TRBJ2-7
CASKGLWEKLFF	TGTGCCAGCAAAGGCCTATGGGAAAAACTGTTTTTT	12	.	TRBV6-1	.	TRBJ1-4
CASSLGTSGTDEQYF	TGTGCCAGCAGCTTAGGGACTAGCGGGACGGACGAGCAGTACTTC	15	few	TRBV7-3	TRBD2	TRBJ2-7
CASSQGSTTGELFF	TGTGCCAGTAGTCAGGGGTCCACCACCGGGGAGCTGTTTTTT	14	.	TRBV19	.	TRBJ2-2
CASGTGGYGLLTNTGELFF	TGTGCCTCCGGGACAGGGGGTTATGGCCTACTTACAAACACCGGGGAGCTGTTTTTT	19	.	TRBV30	TRBD1	TRBJ2-2
CSVEVAINYGYTF	TGCAGCGTTGAGGTCGCTATCAACTATGGCTACACCTTC	13	.	TRBV29-1	.	TRBJ1-2